This is a list of T cell receptor beta chains from one sample in a study of T cell responses to AZD1222 COVID-19 vaccine. Measured with immunoSEQ multiplex PCR; TCRdb has only the in-frame clones, and not every one. The sample lists 60,000 to 70,000 clones, roughly four fifths seen once, with under 6.5% in the top ten. The sequencing used peripheral blood, collected on day 0 of AZD1222 vaccination. The receptors originated from an adult in good health. The CDR3 runs from the conserved cysteine through the conserved F or W.

J gene | V gene | CDR3 protein
TRBJ2-5 | TRBV7-7 | CASSLFQGRTETQYF
TRBJ2-1 | TRBV11-3 | CASSLSTSSRYNEQFF
TRBJ2-7 | TRBV6-5 | CASSYSTAGGGEQYF
TRBJ2-3 | TRBV7-8 | CASSLVSGGLSTDTQYF
TRBJ1-1 | TRBV10-2 | CASSDHRYTEAFF
TRBJ2-3 | TRBV28 | CASSSSGKSGASTDTQYF
TRBJ1-1 | TRBV18 | CASSPPSSGNTEAFF
TRBJ2-3 | TRBV12-3/TRBV12-4 | CASSFGLGDTQYF
TRBJ2-7 | TRBV6-5 | CASSWDGYEQYF
TRBJ1-2 | TRBV7-8 | CASSMTPGQGTYGYTF
TRBJ2-1 | TRBV11-2 | CASSSQAGGHNEQFF
TRBJ2-2 | TRBV12-3/TRBV12-4 | CASRTSLTGELFF
TRBJ1-1 | TRBV30 | CAWNSGTGGTEAFF
TRBJ1-5 | TRBV7-2 | CASSTVGGQPQHF
TRBJ1-2 | TRBV4-1 | CASSQVRQTYGYTF
TRBJ2-5 | TRBV7-8 | CASSLGAGLGETQYF
TRBJ1-4 | TRBV11-2 | CASSRTGATNEKLFF
TRBJ2-7 | TRBV7-9 | CASRSDHEQYF
TRBJ2-7 | TRBV5-4 | CASSLWRAEQYF
TRBJ2-5 | TRBV11-2 | CASSLGGQGAGEETQYF
TRBJ1-1 | TRBV7-3 | CASSSRTGEAFF
TRBJ2-3 | TRBV19 | CASSINGGLDTQYF
TRBJ2-7 | TRBV18 | CASSPGQGTMEQYF
TRBJ2-3 | TRBV7-2 | CASRLTGTDTQYF
TRBJ1-1 | TRBV7-9 | CASSLPGDTEAFF
TRBJ1-2 | TRBV12-3/TRBV12-4 | CASSLSGEDGYTF
TRBJ1-1 | TRBV5-1 | CASSQGTGTEAFF
TRBJ2-2 | TRBV9 | CASSSPRDSENTGELFF
TRBJ2-2 | TRBV12-5 | CASGSAPGTVPTGELFF
TRBJ2-7 | TRBV24-1 | CATSAGEGAYEQYF
TRBJ2-4 | TRBV7-2 | CASSLGTGSVQYF
TRBJ2-7 | TRBV9 | CASASSYEQYF
TRBJ1-1 | TRBV10-3 | CAITRAPEGNTEAFF
TRBJ1-4 | TRBV28 | CASRRDVDRNEKLFF
TRBJ2-7 | TRBV5-1 | CASSLDRGPGYEQYF
TRBJ1-3 | TRBV5-4 | CASSLGGTFGNTIYF
TRBJ2-1 | TRBV6-4 | CASSVTGNNNEQFF
TRBJ2-1 | TRBV27 | CASSATGTVYNEQFF
TRBJ1-2 | TRBV10-3 | CAIRQGADYGYTF
TRBJ1-6 | TRBV15 | CATSRGGTNSPLHF
TRBJ2-5 | TRBV7-9 | CASSDGQGRETQYF
TRBJ1-1 | TRBV5-4 | CASRMNRAGGAQAFF
TRBJ2-3 | TRBV9 | CASSVNGDSHTDTQYF
TRBJ1-4 | TRBV28 | CASRSGTGAEKLFF
TRBJ1-2 | TRBV10-3 | CAISESGEANYGYTF
TRBJ1-6 | TRBV9 | CASSPSGVSSYNSPLHF